These 21 T cell receptor beta chains were all obtained from the same sample, sequenced in a study of PD-1 blockade in classical Hodgkin lymphoma. The table came from immunoSEQ multiplex PCR; TCRdb's copy has only in-frame clones and leaves some out. The table lists about 23,000 clones, around nine tenths of them singletons. The time point here: cycle 4 day 1 (C4D1), after less than 7 weeks of nivolumab. Every patient was affected by relapse after autologous stem cell transplantation, while exposure to brentuximab vedotin was not uniform. This material consisted of peripheral blood mononuclear cells (PBMCs), taken before the fourth cycle of nivolumab. The receptors come from a human donor with classical Hodgkin lymphoma.

With regard to this clone: One junction end does not reproduce the germline sequence, and a read error may be involved. The chain has TRBV7-9 and TRBJ2-1, with D uncertain. The CDR3 length is 15 residues. Germline V gene sequence: CDR1 SEHNR, CDR2 FQNEAQ (reference sequence). The CDR3: CASSPPMESLSEQLF. The CDR3 DNA follows: TGTGCCAGCAGCCCACCGATGGAGTCCTTAAGTGAGCAGCTCTTC.

The genes are TRBV5-8 and TRBJ1-5, with D possibly being TRBD1 (5 bases). The CDR3 consists of 16 residues. The V end was cut by 7 bases, the J end by 1 base, with 18 bases between. The germline V gene encodes CDR1 SGHTS and CDR2 YDEGEE. The CDR3 reads CASGARATVSNQPQHF. DNA for the CDR3: TGTGCCAGCGGGGCTCGAGCGACTGTCAGCAATCAGCCCCAGCATTTT.

The V gene is TRBV2, the J gene TRBJ2-1, with 12 bases aligning to TRBD2. The CDR3 contains 14 residues. V gave up 9 bases and J gave up 8 bases; unmatched junction bases: 8. Germline V gene data show CDR1 as SNHLY and CDR2 as FYNNEI. The CDR3 sequence is CASRKTSGSYEQFF. Written as DNA, the CDR3 is TGTGCCAGTCGCAAGACTAGCGGGAGCTATGAGCAGTTCTTC.

This chain joins TRBV6-6 and TRBJ2-5, with 7 bases identical to TRBD1. Trimming took 6 bases from V and 1 from J; bases not matched to a gene: 5. The CDR3 is 14 amino acids. The germline V gene has CDR1 MNHNY and CDR2 SVGAGI (reference sequence). The CDR3 DNA sequence: TGTGCCAGCAGCCGCCGACAGGGCCAAGAGACCCAGTACTTC. This encodes CASSRRQGQETQYF.

The chain is built from TRBV9 and TRBJ1-1; 9 nucleotides line up with TRBD1. The CDR3 consists of 16 residues. The V segment lost 4 bases and the J segment 4 bases; nucleotides outside the gene matches: 11. Germline-derived CDR1 and CDR2 are SGDLS and YYNGEE. The CDR3 sequence is CASSPTGGALGTEAFF. The CDR3 region has the DNA TGTGCCAGCAGCCCAACAGGGGGCGCTTTGGGCACTGAAGCTTTCTTT.

This clone was counted a single time. This rearrangement joins TRBV28 to TRBJ2-3, with D perhaps TRBD1 (5 bases). Germline V lookup: CDR1 MDHEN, CDR2 SYDVKM. This CDR3 contains 15 residues. V lost 3 bases to trimming and J lost 2 bases, with 12 bases between them. The CDR3 sequence: CASSFGQGLTDTQYF. CDR3 DNA sequence: TGTGCCAGCAGTTTCGGGCAGGGCCTCACAGATACGCAGTATTTT.

The chain has TRBV5-1 and TRBJ2-7; no clear D. Trimming stripped 0 bases from V and 2 bases from J, with 12 bases between. CDR3 length: 15 residues. Per the germline V gene, CDR1 is SGHRS and CDR2 is YFSETQ. The CDR3 loop reads CASSLAAGTTYEQYF. Written as DNA, the CDR3 is TGCGCCAGCAGCTTGGCAGCAGGCACCACCTACGAGCAGTACTTC.

This chain links TRBV7-9 with TRBJ1-4; D might be TRBD1 (5 bases). Trimming shortened V by 4 bases and J by 0 bases, and 12 bases separated the two germline ends. Per germline, CDR1 SEHNR and CDR2 FQNEAQ (reference sequence). The CDR3 sequence is 16 residues long. DNA of the CDR3: TGTGCCAGCAGCTCCATAGACAGTCCAACTAATGAAAAACTGTTTTTT. Protein: CASSSIDSPTNEKLFF.

The J gene is TRBJ2-5, the V gene TRBV25-1, with a tentative D call TRBD2 (7 bases). V gave up 3 bases and J gave up 1 base, with 12 bases separating them. The germline V gene encodes CDR1 MGHDK and CDR2 SYGVNS. The CDR3 is 15 residues long. Here the CDR3 reads CASSEFAGAQETQYF. In DNA form, the CDR3 reads TGTGCCAGCAGTGAGTTTGCGGGGGCCCAAGAGACCCAGTACTTC.

The chain joins TRBV18 to TRBJ1-2; the D is unclear. The germline CDR1 and CDR2 sequences are KGHSH and LQKENI. The V gene lost 6 bases and the J gene lost 8 bases, with 13 bases spanning the gap. The CDR3 is 12 amino acids. The DNA for the CDR3 is TGTGCCAGCTCTTCGGGAGGGTACGGCTACACCTTC. It specifies CASSSGGYGYTF.

This clone was observed once. V is TRBV27 and J is TRBJ1-5; 9 bases align to TRBD1. V was clipped by 5 bases and J by 6 bases; unmatched bases: 8. The CDR3 sequence is 15 residues long. Per the germline V gene, CDR1 is MNHEY and CDR2 is SMNVEV (reference sequence). CDR3 sequence: CASSPSGQGGQPQHF. The DNA for the CDR3 is TGTGCCAGCAGTCCATCGGGACAGGGAGGTCAGCCCCAGCATTTT.

The rearrangement joins TRBV2 to TRBJ1-2; TRBD1 is a possible D gene (5 bases). The CDR3 covers 12 residues. Germline V gene sequence: CDR1 SNHLY, CDR2 FYNNEI. Trimming removed 2 bases at V and 12 bases at J, with 13 bases between. CDR3 in amino acids: CASSERSGVNTF. CDR3 nucleotides: TGTGCCAGCAGTGAAAGATCGGGGGTCAACACCTTC.

The chain couples TRBV7-9 to TRBJ1-1; D perhaps matches TRBD1 (5 bases). CDR1 SEHNR and CDR2 FQNEAQ come from the germline V gene (reference sequence). This CDR3 spans 14 amino acids. V was trimmed by 5 bases and J by 5 bases, leaving 15 bases between them. CDR3 nucleotide sequence: TGTGCCAGCAGCGCCACCAGGGTTGGAACTGAAGCTTTCTTT. This translates into CASSATRVGTEAFF.

The gene calls are TRBV27 and TRBJ2-3, with 7 positions matching TRBD1. The CDR3 is made up of 14 amino acids. CDR1 and CDR2 (germline): MNHEY, SMNVEV (reference sequence). V lost 6 bases and J lost 2; bases outside the gene matches: 5. The CDR3: CASSHRGDTDTQYF. The CDR3 DNA reads as TGTGCCAGCAGCCACAGGGGAGACACAGATACGCAGTATTTT.

V is TRBV6-5 and J is TRBJ1-3; D gene ambiguous. The V and J ends lost 0 bases and 0 bases respectively, with 9 bases between them. The CDR3 covers 16 residues. CDR1 MNHEY and CDR2 SVGAGI come from the germline V gene. CDR3 bases: TGTGCCAGCAGTTACTCGACCGGCTCCTCTGGAAACACCATATATTTT. Its translation: CASSYSTGSSGNTIYF.

The rearrangement links TRBV19 to TRBJ1-2, with D possibly matching TRBD1 (6 bases). This CDR3 region has 13 residues. Germline values: CDR1 LNHDA, CDR2 SQIVND (reference sequence). The ends were cut back, 10 bases at V and 0 bases at J, with 12 bases in the middle. The DNA for the CDR3 is TGTGCCACCCTGGACAGCTCTAACTATGGCTACACCTTC. Encoded protein: CATLDSSNYGYTF.

The chain employs TRBV5-4 and TRBJ2-7, with D perhaps TRBD1 (6 bases). CDR1 SGHNT and CDR2 YYREEE come from the germline V gene (reference sequence). The CDR3 extends over 12 amino acids. The germline V and J ends were trimmed by 3 bases and 6 bases, with 10 bases remaining between them. The CDR3 sequence: CASSYRVGEQYF. The CDR3, as DNA: TGTGCCAGCAGCTACAGGGTTGGCGAGCAGTACTTC.

V and J are TRBV30 and TRBJ2-7, with 8 bases that match TRBD2. Losses at the gene ends were 5 bases for V and 4 bases for J; bases not matched to a gene: 10. CDR3 length equals 14 residues. CDR1 and CDR2 (germline): GTSNPN, SVGIG (reference sequence). CDR3 nucleotide sequence: TGTGCCTGGGCGGGGGCTAGCGGGCGATACGAGCAGTACTTC. Amino acid sequence: CAWAGASGRYEQYF.

In its sample, this clone was seen once. The rearrangement links TRBV4-1 to TRBJ1-1; D is undetermined. The V end lost 0 bases, the J end lost 7 bases, and 9 bases lay between the germline ends. Germline values: CDR1 MGHRA, CDR2 YSYEKL. This CDR3 is built from 13 residues. The CDR3 sequence: CASSQDRAGEAFF. The CDR3 DNA reads TGCGCCAGCAGCCAAGATCGAGCGGGTGAAGCTTTCTTT.

The rearrangement joins TRBV5-6 to TRBJ2-1; 7 positions agree with TRBD2. The length of the CDR3 is 19 residues. Germline CDR1 and CDR2: SGHDT and YYEEEE. Trimming cost V 1 base and J 3 bases; bases outside gene matches: 16. The CDR3 protein is CASSLFRRGRGGLYNEQFF. CDR3 DNA sequence: TGTGCCAGCAGCTTGTTTAGGAGAGGGAGGGGAGGGCTCTACAATGAGCAGTTCTTC.

This clone was seen only once. J is TRBJ1-3 and V is TRBV5-1; unclear D gene. Per the germline V gene, CDR1 is SGHRS and CDR2 is YFSETQ. This CDR3 comprises 14 residues. V lost 1 base, J lost 0 bases, and 5 bases lay in between. For the CDR3, the DNA is TGCGCCAGCAGCTTGCAGTCCTCTGGAAACACCATATATTTT. This translates into CASSLQSSGNTIYF.